The clone carrying this TCR beta chain showed up many times. What it recognizes is unknown. The entry originates in a study of human T cells and chemical hapten exposure. Overall study context: Read at 6 days, the patch tests placed 0.01% DPC on the upper back. Study-level results: Donors had alopecia, so their immune response may differ from healthy people's.

Regarding time point: patch test 1, 2 weeks after DPC sensitization. Treatment reported: therapeutic diphenylcyclopropenone sensitization with weekly scalp DPC. The starting material, unfractionated whole blood, was used for total RNA extraction. Using its own MiXCR run on the RACE reads, TCRdb lists one record per CDR3 protein. This table holds around 380,000 distinct CDR3 sequences, approximately 5% found once. The V and J ends lost 4 bases and 1 base respectively, with 12 bases between them. The CDR3 sequence is 14 residues long. Germline loops: CDR1 SQVTM, CDR2 ANQGSEA. The sample was whole blood, taken in connection with sensitization to the hapten diphenylcyclopropenone (DPC). This clonotype was obtained from a woman aged 45 to 65 with alopecia areata. Some clones in this sample may be carry-over from other donors' samples. The V gene is TRBV29-1, the J gene TRBJ2-3; maybe TRBD2 (6 bases). CDR3 in DNA: TGCAGCGTTGGCCGATGGGGGGGCACAGATACGCAGTATTTT. This encodes CSVGRWGGTDTQYF.